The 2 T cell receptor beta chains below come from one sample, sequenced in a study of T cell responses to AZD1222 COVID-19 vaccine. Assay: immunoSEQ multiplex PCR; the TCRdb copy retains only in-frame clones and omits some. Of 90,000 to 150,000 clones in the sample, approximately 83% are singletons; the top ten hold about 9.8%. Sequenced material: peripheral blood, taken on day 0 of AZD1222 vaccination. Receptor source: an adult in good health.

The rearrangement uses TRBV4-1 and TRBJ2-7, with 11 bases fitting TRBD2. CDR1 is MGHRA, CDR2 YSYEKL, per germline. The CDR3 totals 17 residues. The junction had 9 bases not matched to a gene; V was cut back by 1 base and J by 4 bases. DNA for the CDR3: TGCGCCAGCAGCCAAGCCCCGTCTAGCGGGGGGTTGTACGAGCAGTACTTC. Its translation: CASSQAPSSGGLYEQYF.

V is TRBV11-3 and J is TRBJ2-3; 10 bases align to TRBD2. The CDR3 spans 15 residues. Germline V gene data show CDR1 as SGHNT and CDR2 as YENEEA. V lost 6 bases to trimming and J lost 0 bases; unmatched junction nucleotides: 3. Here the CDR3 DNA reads TGTGCCAGCAGAGGGACTAGCGTGAGCACAGATACGCAGTATTTT. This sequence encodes CASRGTSVSTDTQYF.